This T cell receptor (beta chain) was obtained from a study of cytomegalovirus exposure and HLA in healthy donors (dated by TCRdb to 2017 to 2019). Regarding the complete study: According to a later analysis, the 110 or so validation repertoires were produced on the same platform as the 700 or so repertoires of the first cohort. To predict cytomegalovirus infection status, the study brought together high-throughput TCR immunosequencing, statistical association of individual TCRs with disease status, and machine learning. Besides the first cohort of hundreds of subjects, a separate validation cohort made up of 120 different subjects was used. The study was designed to test whether signatures of past pathogen exposure could be identified by cataloging public T cell receptors. Broad study findings and their caveats: In the study, around 150 TCR beta chains were listed as associated with cytomegalovirus. Cytomegalovirus status was reported to be diagnosed by the classifier with high specificity and sensitivity in both the original and validation cohorts. The authors suggested that the approach could potentially be extended to other disease states and immunological phenotypes. Subsequent analysis determined that TCRs grouped into clusters in the first cohort also showed a tendency toward co-occurrence across the 130 or so validation repertoires, and 85% to 95% of cluster scores exceeded 0. Across donors, most TCR sequences were observed very rarely, whereas some public TCRs were present in many individuals. A few of the identified cytomegalovirus-associated TCR beta chains were confirmed in vitro to be specific for cytomegalovirus antigens. A later analysis had no HLA typing for the validation cohort, so co-occurrence there was scored across all 120 or so repertoires.

In the case of this clone: Its antigen specificity is not known. No per-base quality is available; no much larger clone lies one base away.

Taken from the germline V gene, the CDR1 and CDR2 loops are MDHEN and SYDVKM. Inclusive of the bounding cysteine and phenylalanine, the CDR3 is 15 residues long. Solely the CDR3 DNA is kept, with 45 bases framed from the first base. Trimming takes 10 bases off V and 3 bases off J; junction bases not matched to a gene: 14. The donors belonged to the validation cohort of around 130 subjects, which was separate from the approximately 700-subject first cohort. Library construction relied on the immunoSEQ multiplex PCR assay. As for how the authors treated the data: A statistical classification framework was built to diagnose cytomegalovirus status from the catalog of TCR beta chain sequences. TCRdb took this table from immuneACCESS and kept in-frame rearrangements with V and J called. Such tables lack part of the clones; where checked against another copy, unresolved V genes explain under half of the gap, and the rest is unexplained. That table is the source of V, J and clone size, and D and trimming were worked out from the DNA. For this sample the table gives hundreds of thousands of clones, of which approximately 90% were detected only once. The top ten hold approximately 0.86% of the sample.

This clonotype was sampled from a woman aged 18-29 years in good health and CMV-seronegative. Specimen: PBMCs. The chain joins TRBV28 to TRBJ2-7; 8 of the junction bases match TRBD2. The DNA sequence follows: TGTGCCACCCTGGGGGACGGGAGGGCCTTCTACGAGCAGTACTTC. Its coded protein is CATLGDGRAFYEQYF.